This record covers a single T cell receptor beta chain. Its antigen remains unknown. The data were taken from a study of STAT5B mutations in CD4+ large granular lymphocyte leukemia. Study-wide results and caveats: Top patient clones used TRBV06 genes more often: 8/27 versus 2/35 in controls. No patients shared main leukemic clonotypes, though about 24% appeared at low frequency elsewhere.

Original processing notes: Lowest detectable productive clonotype frequency was 2.59 x 10-5. Sequencing was performed with immunoSEQ multiplex PCR; in TCRdb, only in-frame clones are kept and a portion is missing. V, J and clone size derive from that table, while D and trimming were established from the DNA sequence. Seen here are 30,000 to 35,000 clones, 87% observed once, and the top ten hold around 3.3%. Healthy controls were blood donor buffy coats. Unmatched junction bases numbered 11, after V lost 4 bases and J lost 5 bases. Germline V gives CDR1 SGDLS, CDR2 YYNGEE. CDR3 length equals 17 residues.

Sequenced: CD4+ T cells from blood buffy coats. The chain is built from TRBV9 and TRBJ2-1; 11 bases fit TRBD2. The receptor was isolated from a human donor in good health. The CDR3: CASSPLAGGGADNEQFF. The CDR3 DNA reads as TGTGCCAGCAGCCCATTAGCGGGAGGGGGGGCGGACAATGAGCAGTTCTTC. Variable domain in full (rest from reference TRBV9 and TRBJ2-1): DSGVTQTPKHLITATGQRVTLRCSPRSGDLSVYWYQQSLDQGLQFLIQYYNGEERAKGNILERFSAQQFPDLHSELNLSSLELGDSALYFCASSPLAGGGADNEQFFGPGTRLTVL.